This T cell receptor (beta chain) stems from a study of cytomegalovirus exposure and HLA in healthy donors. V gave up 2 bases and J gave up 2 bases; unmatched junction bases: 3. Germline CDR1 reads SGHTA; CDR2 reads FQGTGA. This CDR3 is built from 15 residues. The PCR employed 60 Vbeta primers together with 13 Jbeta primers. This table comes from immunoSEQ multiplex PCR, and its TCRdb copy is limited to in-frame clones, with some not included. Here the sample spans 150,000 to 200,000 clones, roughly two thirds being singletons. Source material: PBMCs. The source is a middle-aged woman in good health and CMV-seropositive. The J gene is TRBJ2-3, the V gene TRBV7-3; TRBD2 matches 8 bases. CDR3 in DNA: TGTGCCAGCAGCTTAGCGGGAGGCCACACAGATACGCAGTATTTT. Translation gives CASSLAGGHTDTQYF.